A selection of T cell receptor beta chains follows, all from one sample in a study of blood T cell repertoires in COVID-19. Profiling relied on immunoSEQ multiplex PCR, and the TCRdb table lists in-frame clones only, not all of them. The data contain under 200,000 clones, about 88% of them singletons. The sample taken for sequencing was peripheral blood. The receptors come from a woman older than 75 with acute or convalescent COVID-19. Each CDR3 is given with its conserved first and last residue. The D gene is left open where the match is weak. Clone size, where shown, is once, few, many, or a class for clones that have expanded.

clone_size	v_call	d_call	j_call	cdr3_nt	cdr3_aa
-	TRBV7-4	TRBD1	TRBJ1-5	TGTGCCAGCAGCTTGGGCCGGGGACAGGGGAATCAGCCCCAGCATTTT	CASSLGRGQGNQPQHF
-	TRBV7-9	TRBD1	TRBJ1-2	TGTGCCAGCAGCTTAAAGGGGGACAGAACTTTCAACTATGGCTACACCTTC	CASSLKGDRTFNYGYTF
-	TRBV7-8	-	TRBJ2-1	TGTGCCAGCAGCTTAGTCAACTACAATGAGCAGTTCTTC	CASSLVNYNEQFF
-	TRBV19	TRBD2	TRBJ2-7	TGTGCCAGTCGTAGTACATTCGGACTAGCGACAGGGTACGAGCAGTACTTC	CASRSTFGLATGYEQYF
-	TRBV6-5	-	TRBJ1-1	TGTGCCAGCGGGATGGGCAGGGAAACTGAAGCTTTCTTT	CASGMGRETEAFF
many	TRBV7-2	-	TRBJ1-6	TGTGCCTCAGGGGACCATAATTCACCCCTCCACTTT	CASGDHNSPLHF
-	TRBV6-2/TRBV6-3	TRBD2	TRBJ2-2	TGTGCCAGCAGTTGGGCGGGGGGTTCGAACACCGGGGAGCTGTTTTTT	CASSWAGGSNTGELFF
-	TRBV5-1	-	TRBJ2-1	TGCGCCAGCAGCTTGGATGGGGGAGGTTCCTACAATGAGCAGTTCTTC	CASSLDGGGSYNEQFF
-	TRBV7-3	-	TRBJ1-1	TGTGCCAGCCGTACCTATTCGGACACTGAAGCTTTCTTT	CASRTYSDTEAFF
-	TRBV7-9	-	TRBJ1-5	TGTGCCAGCAGCATCATTAATCAGCCCCAGCATTTT	CASSIINQPQHF
-	TRBV25-1	TRBD1	TRBJ1-1	TGTGCCAGCAGACCCTCCCCGGGGAGGACAGGGACTGAAGCTTTCTTT	CASRPSPGRTGTEAFF
-	TRBV29-1	-	TRBJ1-1	TGCAGCGTTGACCCATTCCGGGAGGGGAACACTGAAGCTTTCTTT	CSVDPFREGNTEAFF
-	TRBV9	-	TRBJ1-4	TGTGCCAGCAGCGTGGGCCTTGGACAAATGTATGAAAAACTGTTTTTT	CASSVGLGQMYEKLFF
-	TRBV5-1	-	TRBJ1-1	TGCGCCAGCAGCAGGTCAGGGTCGAACACTGAAGCTTTCTTT	CASSRSGSNTEAFF
-	TRBV11-2	TRBD1	TRBJ1-1	TGTGCCAGCAGCTTAGACAGGGGGGACACTGAAGCTTTCTTT	CASSLDRGDTEAFF
-	TRBV7-2	TRBD1	TRBJ1-2	TGTGCCAGCAGCTTTGGACAGGGGACCTATGGCTACACCTTC	CASSFGQGTYGYTF
-	TRBV6-6	-	TRBJ1-1	TGTGCCAGCAGTTACCGTGGGGCCGGAATTGGCACTGAAGCTTTCTTT	CASSYRGAGIGTEAFF
-	TRBV27	-	TRBJ1-2	TGTGCCAGCAGTTTTACCGGTGTGGGAGGTGGCTACACCTTC	CASSFTGVGGGYTF
-	TRBV28	-	TRBJ1-3	TGTGCCAGCAAGGGGGGGGGAAACACCATATATTTT	CASKGGGNTIYF
-	TRBV7-8	-	TRBJ1-2	TGTGCCAGCAGCTCCCCCAACACAGGATTGGATGGCTACACCTTC	CASSSPNTGLDGYTF
-	TRBV6-6	-	TRBJ1-2	TGTGCCAGCAGTTACTCGAGTAATTCGGGCTACACCTTC	CASSYSSNSGYTF
few	TRBV13	TRBD1	TRBJ1-4	TGTGCCAGCAGAGTACGTCAGGGGGCCAACTACGAAAAACTGTTTTTT	CASRVRQGANYEKLFF
few	TRBV2	TRBD1	TRBJ1-2	TGTGCCAGCGCTCTTCCCGGGACAGGGTCCCTCTATGGCTACACCTTC	CASALPGTGSLYGYTF
-	TRBV24-1	TRBD1	TRBJ2-5	TGTGCCACCAGTGCTGGGACAGGGGGCGGGGAGACCCAGTACTTC	CATSAGTGGGETQYF
-	TRBV10-1	-	TRBJ1-5	TGCGCCAGCAGGTCCCCTTTATTCCGGGAGAACAATAGCAATCAGCCCCAGCATTTT	CASRSPLFRENNSNQPQHF
-	TRBV7-9	-	TRBJ1-5	TGTGCCAGCAGCTTAGACGGAGGGAGCAATCAGCCCCAGCATTTT	CASSLDGGSNQPQHF
-	TRBV10-1	-	TRBJ2-3	TGCGCCAGCAGTGAGTCCCGGGGAAATACGCAGTATTTT	CASSESRGNTQYF
-	TRBV28	-	TRBJ1-4	TGTGCCAGCATATACAGGGATCGTCCGGAAAAACTGTTTTTT	CASIYRDRPEKLFF
-	TRBV19	TRBD1	TRBJ2-7	TGTGCCAGTAGTGGACCGGGACAGGGGGGCCACGAGCAGTACTTC	CASSGPGQGGHEQYF
-	TRBV11-3	-	TRBJ2-1	TGTGCCAGCAGCCCCCAGGATAGCTCCTACAATGAGCAGTTCTTC	CASSPQDSSYNEQFF
-	TRBV5-5	-	TRBJ2-5	TGTGCCAGCAGCTTTCAAGCCGAGACCCAGTACTTC	CASSFQAETQYF
-	TRBV12-5	-	TRBJ2-7	TGTGCTAGTGCCCAAATCGGACTGGGCGAGCAGTACTTC	CASAQIGLGEQYF
-	TRBV7-6	TRBD1	TRBJ1-2	TGTGCCAGCAGCTTAACGGCAGGGGGCTTTGGCTACACCTTC	CASSLTAGGFGYTF
-	TRBV5-1	-	TRBJ1-1	TGCGCCAGCAGCTTGTGGTTCCCTGAGGGCACTGAAGCTTTCTTT	CASSLWFPEGTEAFF
-	TRBV5-1	TRBD1	TRBJ1-2	TGCGCCAGCAGCTTGGGACAGGGGCAAATTAACTATGGCTACACCTTC	CASSLGQGQINYGYTF
once	TRBV18	TRBD2	TRBJ2-1	TGTGCCAGCTCACCGCTTATTGGGGGAGGGCTCTACAATGAGCAGTTCTTC	CASSPLIGGGLYNEQFF
-	TRBV6-4	-	TRBJ1-2	TGTGCCAGCAGTGACTCCGGCGGGCAGCGTGGCTACACCTTC	CASSDSGGQRGYTF
once	TRBV18	-	TRBJ1-2	TGTGCCAGCTCACCACCGTCTCTCACTGGTGCTAACTATGGCTACACCTTC	CASSPPSLTGANYGYTF
few	TRBV27	TRBD1	TRBJ2-7	TGTGCCAGCAGTCCCTGGGCCGGGACAGGGTTTTCCGAGCAGTACTTC	CASSPWAGTGFSEQYF
-	TRBV28	-	TRBJ1-4	TGTGCCAGCAGTTTCGGGGGGGCAGTGGGTGAAAAACTGTTTTTT	CASSFGGAVGEKLFF
-	TRBV6-2/TRBV6-3	TRBD2	TRBJ2-7	TGTGCCAGCAGTTACTTCGGGCGGGAGGATAGTTCTCACTTC	CASSYFGREDSSHF
few	TRBV5-6	TRBD2	TRBJ2-7	TGTGCCAGCAGCTACGCTCCCGGACTAGCGGGAACCTACGAGCAGTACTTC	CASSYAPGLAGTYEQYF
-	TRBV10-3	TRBD2	TRBJ2-1	TGTGCCATCAGGCGACTAGCGGGTACCATCGATGAGCAGTTCTTC	CAIRRLAGTIDEQFF
-	TRBV6-5	-	TRBJ1-2	TGTGCCAGTCGCCCCCCGCACACCCGGGGTGGCTACACCTTC	CASRPPHTRGGYTF
-	TRBV6-5	TRBD1	TRBJ2-1	TGTGCCAGCAGTTTGACAGGGAGCACCTACAATGAGCAGTTCTTC	CASSLTGSTYNEQFF